These 21 T cell receptor beta chains originate from one sample sequenced in a study of cytomegalovirus exposure and HLA in healthy donors. The PCR made use of 60 Vbeta and 13 Jbeta primers. The table came from immunoSEQ multiplex PCR; TCRdb's copy has only in-frame clones and leaves some out. The table has some 80,000 clones, around 62% seen once; the top ten hold more than 3.5%. The sequencing input was PBMCs. The receptors originated from a male donor in good health and CMV-seropositive.

This clone came up once. This sequence joins TRBV9 and TRBJ2-1; TRBD2 might be the D (5 bases). The CDR3 consists of 12 residues. CDR1 is SGDLS, CDR2 YYNGEE, per germline. Trimming pared 3 bases from V and 9 bases from J, leaving 10 bases between. The CDR3 is CASSALAGEQFF. CDR3 DNA: TGTGCCAGCAGCGCCCTAGCAGGTGAGCAGTTCTTC. The full variable domain, in which reference TRBV9 and TRBJ2-1 provide the parts outside the CDR3, is DSGVTQTPKHLITATGQRVTLRCSPRSGDLSVYWYQQSLDQGLQFLIQYYNGEERAKGNILERFSAQQFPDLHSELNLSSLELGDSALYFCASSALAGEQFFGPGTRLTVL.

With respect to this clone: At one boundary the junction diverges from the germline segment, which might be a read error. This chain joins TRBV30 and TRBJ1-1, with D tentatively TRBD1 (5 bases). Germline V gives CDR1 GTSNPN, CDR2 SVGIG (reference sequence). This CDR3 comprises 15 residues. The chain's CDR3 is CAWSVQVPLNTGAFF. Here the CDR3 DNA reads TGTGCCTGGAGTGTACAGGTCCCGTTGAACACTGGAGCTTTCTTT.

The chain links TRBV6-5 to TRBJ2-3; a weak D match, TRBD2 (6 bases). V shed 4 bases and J shed 0 bases, with 14 bases lying between them. The CDR3 length is 16 residues. CDR1 and CDR2 (germline): MNHEY, SVGAGI. In DNA form, the CDR3 reads TGTGCCAGCAGTTCCATAGCGGTTCCGAGCACAGATACGCAGTATTTT. This gives the protein CASSSIAVPSTDTQYF.

The sample holds a few counts of this clone. This chain joins TRBV5-1 and TRBJ2-2; TRBD2 is a possible D gene (5 bases). The V end was cut by 8 bases, the J end by 10 bases, with 24 bases between. There are 15 residues in the CDR3. CDR1 is SGHRS and CDR2 is YFSETQ in the germline V gene. The CDR3: CASTSHSGSSEELFF. DNA for the CDR3: TGCGCCAGTACCTCCCACAGCGGTTCGTCGGAGGAGCTGTTTTTT.

The chain couples TRBV5-1 to TRBJ1-1; 7 bases are shared with TRBD1. This CDR3 is 13 amino acids long. V gave up 6 bases and J gave up 10 bases; unmatched junction bases: 12. Germline V gene lookup returns CDR1 SGHRS and CDR2 YFSETQ. The CDR3 is CASTFQGENRAFF. The CDR3 DNA follows: TGCGCCAGCACATTCCAGGGGGAAAATCGAGCTTTCTTT. The variable domain in full, with the rest retrieved from reference TRBV5-1 and TRBJ1-1, is KAGVTQTPRYLIKTRGQQVTLSCSPISGHRSVSWYQQTPGQGLQFLFEYFSETQRNKGNFPGRFSGRQFSNSRSEMNVSTLELGDSALYLCASTFQGENRAFFGQGTRLTVV.

This clone was detected only a few times. The chain uses TRBV7-8 and TRBJ1-2; D is unclear. Germline assignment: CDR1 SGHVS and CDR2 FQNEAQ. This CDR3 contains 12 residues. V was cut by 4 bases and J by 5 bases, with 8 bases left in between. The CDR3 bases are TGTGCCAGCAGCTCTACCCGATATGGCTACACCTTC. Translation gives CASSSTRYGYTF.

This clone appeared a few times. This sequence joins TRBV6-5 and TRBJ1-1, with 8 bases fitting TRBD1. The V and J ends lost 6 bases and 3 bases, in that order; junction bases with no gene match: 3. This CDR3 spans 13 amino acids. Germline CDR1 and CDR2: MNHEY and SVGAGI. In nucleotides, the CDR3 is TGTGCCAGCAGGGGACAGGCGGACACTGAAGCTTTCTTT. Translated: CASRGQADTEAFF.

This clone is labeled as medium-sized. J is TRBJ2-7 and V is TRBV5-1, with TRBD1 matching 10 bases. V was clipped by 3 bases and J by 5 bases; unmatched bases: 8. The V gene's germline CDR1 is SGHRS and CDR2 YFSETQ. CDR3 length: 15 amino acids. The CDR3 DNA sequence: TGCGCCAGCAGCTCTACCGTCGGGACAGGGGACGAGCAGTACTTC. Translated, it gives CASSSTVGTGDEQYF.

The rearrangement joins TRBV5-4 to TRBJ2-1; possible D gene TRBD2, 6 bases. V was shortened by 5 bases and J by 6 bases, with 15 bases between the two germline ends. Germline V gene sequence: CDR1 SGHNT, CDR2 YYREEE (reference sequence). The CDR3 has 14 residues. CDR3: CASRPGGGRNEQFF. CDR3 in DNA: TGTGCCAGCAGGCCTGGTGGAGGGCGCAATGAGCAGTTCTTC. Complete variable domain (other parts from reference TRBV5-4 and TRBJ2-1): ETGVTQSPTHLIKTRGQQVTLRCSSQSGHNTVSWYQQALGQGPQFIFQYYREEENGRGNFPPRFSGLQFPNYSSELNVNALELDDSALYLCASRPGGGRNEQFFGPGTRLTVL.

J is TRBJ2-3 and V is TRBV5-1; 13 bases match TRBD2. The length of the CDR3 is 17 residues. V lost 3 bases, J lost 0 bases, and 4 bases stayed unmatched. CDR1 and CDR2 from the germline V gene are SGHRS and YFSETQ. The chain's CDR3 is CASSSRGLAGSTDTQYF. CDR3 DNA sequence: TGCGCCAGCAGCTCCCGGGGACTAGCGGGGAGCACAGATACGCAGTATTTT.

The chain is built from TRBV7-2 and TRBJ2-5; TRBD2 matches 11 bases. The V and J ends lost 4 bases and 4 bases, in that order; junction bases with no gene match: 5. Germline CDR1 and CDR2: SGHTA and FQGNSA. This CDR3 has 15 amino acids. CDR3 in amino acids: CASSSFTSGGETQYF. DNA for the CDR3: TGTGCCAGCAGCTCCTTTACTAGCGGGGGAGAGACCCAGTACTTC.

The chain links TRBV7-2 to TRBJ2-6; D is unclear. The CDR3 has 15 amino acids. Between the trimmed V and J ends, which lost 2 bases and 0 bases, there was a span of 5 bases. Germline values: CDR1 SGHTA, CDR2 FQGNSA. Written as DNA, the CDR3 is TGTGCCAGCAGCTTACGAGGCTCTGGGGCCAACGTCCTGACTTTC. This translates into CASSLRGSGANVLTF.

The chain carries TRBV7-2 and TRBJ2-1; 7 bases map to TRBD2. Looked up from germline, CDR1 is SGHTA and CDR2 is FQGNSA. This CDR3 comprises 14 residues. The ends lost 1 base at V and 9 bases at J; junction bases unmatched: 6. CDR3 sequence: CASSLVGGRSEQFF. DNA of the CDR3: TGTGCCAGCAGCTTAGTGGGCGGGAGATCTGAGCAGTTCTTC. Full variable domain (missing parts from reference TRBV7-2 and TRBJ2-1): GAGVSQSPSNKVTEKGKDVELRCDPISGHTALYWYRQSLGQGLEFLIYFQGNSAPDKSGLPSDRFSAERTGGSVSTLTIQRTQQEDSAVYLCASSLVGGRSEQFFGPGTRLTVL.

This clone was seen a handful of times. Here the CDR3 DNA reads TGTGCCAGCAGCGTAGCATCGGTGGCTCCCGGCGGGCTGTTTTTT. Protein: CASSVASVAPGGLFF. V gene TRBV9 combines with J gene TRBJ2-2; D uncertain. This CDR3 has 15 amino acids. Germline V gives CDR1 SGDLS, CDR2 YYNGEE. The V end was cut by 0 bases, the J end by 13 bases, with 19 bases between.

The chain joins TRBV7-2 to TRBJ2-2, with D unresolved. In germline, CDR1 is SGHTA, CDR2 FQGNSA. V lost 5 bases to trimming and J lost 0 bases, with 10 bases between them. This CDR3 contains 15 residues. CDR3 sequence reads: CASSPRRTNTGELFF. For the CDR3, the DNA is TGTGCCAGCAGCCCCCGGCGGACGAACACCGGGGAGCTGTTTTTT.

This chain links TRBV7-9 with TRBJ2-3; 12 positions match TRBD1. J gave up 4 bases and V 2 bases, and 13 bases lay outside the gene matches. The CDR3 contains 19 residues. The germline V gene has CDR1 SEHNR and CDR2 FQNEAQ (reference sequence). CDR3 sequence (DNA): TGTGCCAGCAGCTTACCTACCACTGGGACAGGGGGCTCGGCAGATACGCAGTATTTT. This sequence encodes CASSLPTTGTGGSADTQYF.

The chain is built from TRBV7-2 and TRBJ2-1, with TRBD1 matching over 8 bases. Germline values: CDR1 SGHTA, CDR2 FQGNSA. This CDR3 has 16 amino acids. The V and J ends lost 0 bases and 6 bases, in that order; junction bases with no gene match: 7. This CDR3 reads CASSLARGLKTNEQFF. The CDR3 DNA is TGTGCCAGCAGCTTAGCCAGGGGGCTCAAGACCAATGAGCAGTTCTTC.

The J gene is TRBJ2-1, the V gene TRBV7-6; the D gene is possibly TRBD1 (5 bases). The germline V and J ends were trimmed by 0 bases and 7 bases, with 10 bases remaining between them. The CDR3 consists of 14 residues. CDR1 is SGHVS, CDR2 FNYEAQ, per germline. Here the CDR3 reads CASSLAIGANEQFF. The DNA for the CDR3 is TGTGCCAGCAGCTTAGCAATTGGGGCGAATGAGCAGTTCTTC.

This clone appeared a single time. V usage is TRBV5-1 and J usage is TRBJ2-1; 9 bases align to TRBD2. Germline trimming cut 0 bases from V and 4 bases from J; bases unmatched to any gene: 8. Germline values: CDR1 SGHRS, CDR2 YFSETQ. This CDR3 has 17 residues. This CDR3 reads CASSLAAGTSIYNEQFF. CDR3 bases: TGCGCCAGCAGCTTGGCTGCCGGGACTAGCATTTACAATGAGCAGTTCTTC.

The chain links TRBV19 to TRBJ2-7; the match to TRBD1 covers 7 bases. This CDR3 comprises 13 residues. The germline CDR1 and CDR2 sequences are LNHDA and SQIVND (reference sequence). The V segment lost 4 bases and the J segment 4 bases; nucleotides outside the gene matches: 4. The CDR3 is CASSRTGLYEQYF. CDR3 DNA: TGTGCCAGTAGTAGGACAGGACTTTACGAGCAGTACTTC.

This clone showed up just once. This chain connects TRBV7-9 to TRBJ2-2; maybe TRBD1 (6 bases). V was shortened by 4 bases and J by 1 base, with 10 bases between the two germline ends. This CDR3 comprises 15 residues. CDR1 and CDR2 (germline): SEHNR, FQNEAQ (reference sequence). CDR3 region: CASSSDSQNTGELFF. The CDR3 nucleotides are TGTGCCAGCAGCTCGGACAGCCAGAACACCGGGGAGCTGTTTTTT.